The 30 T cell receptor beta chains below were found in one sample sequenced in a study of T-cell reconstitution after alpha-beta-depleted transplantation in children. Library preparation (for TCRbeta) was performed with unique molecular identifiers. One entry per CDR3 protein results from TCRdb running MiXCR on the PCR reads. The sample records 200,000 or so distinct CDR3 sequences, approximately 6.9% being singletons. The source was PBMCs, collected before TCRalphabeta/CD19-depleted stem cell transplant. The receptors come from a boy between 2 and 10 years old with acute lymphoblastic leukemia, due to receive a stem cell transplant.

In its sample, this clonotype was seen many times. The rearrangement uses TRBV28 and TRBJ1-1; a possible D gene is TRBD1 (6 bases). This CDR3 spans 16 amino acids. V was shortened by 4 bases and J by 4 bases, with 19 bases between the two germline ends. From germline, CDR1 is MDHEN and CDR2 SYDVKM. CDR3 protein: CASSYPRGAGGTEAFF. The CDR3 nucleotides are TGTGCCAGCAGTTACCCAAGGGGGGCCGGGGGCACTGAAGCTTTCTTT.

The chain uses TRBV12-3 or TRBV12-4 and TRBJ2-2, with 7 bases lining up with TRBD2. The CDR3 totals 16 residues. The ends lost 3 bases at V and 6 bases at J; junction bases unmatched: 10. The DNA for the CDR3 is TGTGCCAGCAGTTTTGGGCGGCGGGGGTACCCCGGGGAGCTGTTTTTT. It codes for CASSFGRRGYPGELFF.

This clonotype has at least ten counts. The CDR3 protein is CASSYSSPAGASEQFF. The DNA of the CDR3 is TGTGCCAGCAGTTACTCTTCCCCAGCGGGAGCGAGTGAGCAGTTCTTC. The chain carries TRBV6-5 and TRBJ2-1; 8 bases align to TRBD2. Germline lookup yields CDR1 MNHEY and CDR2 SVGAGI. The CDR3 has 16 amino acids. V lost 0 bases, J lost 9 bases, and 10 bases stayed unmatched.

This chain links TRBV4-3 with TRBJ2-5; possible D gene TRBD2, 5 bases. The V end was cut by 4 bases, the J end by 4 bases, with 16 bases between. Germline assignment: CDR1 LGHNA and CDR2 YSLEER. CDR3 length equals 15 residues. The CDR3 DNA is TGCGCCAGCAGCCGCAACGGACTGGCTACAGAGACCCAGTACTTC. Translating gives CASSRNGLATETQYF.

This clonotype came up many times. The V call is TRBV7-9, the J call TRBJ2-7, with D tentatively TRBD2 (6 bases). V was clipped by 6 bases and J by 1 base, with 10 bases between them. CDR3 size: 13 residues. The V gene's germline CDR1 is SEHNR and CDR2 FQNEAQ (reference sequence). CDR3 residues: CASRRDGSYEQYF. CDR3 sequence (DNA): TGTGCCAGCAGGCGGGACGGATCCTACGAGCAGTACTTC. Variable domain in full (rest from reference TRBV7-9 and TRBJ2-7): DTGVSQNPRHKITKRGQNVTFRCDPISEHNRLYWYRQTLGQGPEFLTYFQNEAQLEKSRLLSDRFSAERPKGSFSTLEIQRTEQGDSAMYLCASRRDGSYEQYFGPGTRLTVT.

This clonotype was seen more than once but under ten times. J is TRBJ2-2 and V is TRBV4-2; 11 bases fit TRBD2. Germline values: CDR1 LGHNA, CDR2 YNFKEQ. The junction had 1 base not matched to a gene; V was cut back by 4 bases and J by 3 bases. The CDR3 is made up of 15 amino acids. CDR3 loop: CASSPLAGDTGELFF. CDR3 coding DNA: TGTGCCAGCAGCCCACTAGCGGGGGACACCGGGGAGCTGTTTTTT.

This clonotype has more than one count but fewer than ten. Here the CDR3 DNA reads TGTGCCAGCAGCATTGTGTCGGGGGGAACCACCGGGGAGCTGTTTTTT. Encoded protein: CASSIVSGGTTGELFF. The chain uses TRBV28 and TRBJ2-2; 7 nucleotides line up with TRBD2. V was clipped by 6 bases and J by 4 bases; unmatched bases: 11. In germline, CDR1 is MDHEN, CDR2 SYDVKM. The CDR3 runs to 16 residues.

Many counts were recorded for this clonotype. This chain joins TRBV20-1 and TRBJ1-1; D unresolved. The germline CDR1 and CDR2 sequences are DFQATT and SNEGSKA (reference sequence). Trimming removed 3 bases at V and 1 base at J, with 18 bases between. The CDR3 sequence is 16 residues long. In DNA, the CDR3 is TGCAGTGCTAGCCCTCTCAACCGGGCCAAGAACACTGAAGCTTTCTTT. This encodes CSASPLNRAKNTEAFF.

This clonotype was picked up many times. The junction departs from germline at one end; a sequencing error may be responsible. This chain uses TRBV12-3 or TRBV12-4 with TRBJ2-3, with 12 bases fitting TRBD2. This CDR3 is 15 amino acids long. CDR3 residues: CASSLAGGGTDTQYF. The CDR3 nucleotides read TGTGCCAGCAGTCTAGCGGGGGGGGGAACAGATACGCAGTATTTT.

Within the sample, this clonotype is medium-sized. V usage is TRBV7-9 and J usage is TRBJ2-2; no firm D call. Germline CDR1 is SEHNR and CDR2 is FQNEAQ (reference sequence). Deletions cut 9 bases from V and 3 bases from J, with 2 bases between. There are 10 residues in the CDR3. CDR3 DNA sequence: TGTGCCAGTGACACCGGGGAGCTGTTTTTT. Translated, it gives CASDTGELFF. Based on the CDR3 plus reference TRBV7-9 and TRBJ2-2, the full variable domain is DTGVSQNPRHKITKRGQNVTFRCDPISEHNRLYWYRQTLGQGPEFLTYFQNEAQLEKSRLLSDRFSAERPKGSFSTLEIQRTEQGDSAMYLCASDTGELFFGEGSRLTVL.

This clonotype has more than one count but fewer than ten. The CDR3 here is CASSYDQGNTQYF. CDR3 in DNA: TGTGCCAGCAGTTATGACCAGGGAAATACGCAGTATTTT. The chain combines TRBV12-3 or TRBV12-4 with TRBJ2-3, with D perhaps matching TRBD1 (5 bases). The CDR3 sequence is 13 residues long. The germline V and J ends were trimmed by 4 bases and 7 bases, with 12 bases remaining between them.

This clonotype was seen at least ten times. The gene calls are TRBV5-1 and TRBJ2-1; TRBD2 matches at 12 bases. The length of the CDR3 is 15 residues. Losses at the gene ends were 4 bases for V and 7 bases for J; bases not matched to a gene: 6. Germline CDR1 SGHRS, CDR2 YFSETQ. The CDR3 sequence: CASSVPGTSGNEQFF. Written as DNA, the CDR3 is TGCGCCAGCAGCGTCCCCGGGACTAGCGGGAATGAGCAGTTCTTC.

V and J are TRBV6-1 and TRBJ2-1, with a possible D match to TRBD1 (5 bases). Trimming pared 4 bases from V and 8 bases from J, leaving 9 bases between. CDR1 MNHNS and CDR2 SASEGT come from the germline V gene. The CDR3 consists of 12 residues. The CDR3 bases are TGTGCCAGCAGTGTAATCAGGGATGAGCAGTTCTTC. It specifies CASSVIRDEQFF.

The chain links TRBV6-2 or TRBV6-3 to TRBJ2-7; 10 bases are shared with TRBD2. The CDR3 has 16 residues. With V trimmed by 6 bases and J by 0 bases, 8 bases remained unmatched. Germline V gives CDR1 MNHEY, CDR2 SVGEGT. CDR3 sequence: CASSYLPSGSSYEQYF. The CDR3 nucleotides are TGTGCCAGCAGCTACCTCCCTAGCGGGAGCTCCTACGAGCAGTACTTC.

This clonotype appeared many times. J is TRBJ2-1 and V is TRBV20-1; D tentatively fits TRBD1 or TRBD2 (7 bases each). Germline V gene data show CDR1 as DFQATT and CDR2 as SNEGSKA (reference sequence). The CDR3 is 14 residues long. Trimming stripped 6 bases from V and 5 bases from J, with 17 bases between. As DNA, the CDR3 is TGCAGTGCCCCAGGGAGGGGGCCAGACAATGAGCAGTTCTTC. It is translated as CSAPGRGPDNEQFF.

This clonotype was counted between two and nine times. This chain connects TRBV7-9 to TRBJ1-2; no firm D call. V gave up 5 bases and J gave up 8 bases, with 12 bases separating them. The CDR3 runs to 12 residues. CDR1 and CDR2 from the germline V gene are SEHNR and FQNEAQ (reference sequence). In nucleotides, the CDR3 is TGTGCCAGCAGCCCGGATGATCGGGGCTACACCTTC. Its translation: CASSPDDRGYTF.

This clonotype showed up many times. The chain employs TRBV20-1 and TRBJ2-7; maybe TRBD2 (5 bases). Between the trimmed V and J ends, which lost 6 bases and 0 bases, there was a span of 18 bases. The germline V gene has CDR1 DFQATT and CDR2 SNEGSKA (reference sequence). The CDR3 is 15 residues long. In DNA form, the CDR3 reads TGCAGTGCGCCTCTCGGGGAGCGCAACTCCTACGAGCAGTACTTC. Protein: CSAPLGERNSYEQYF.

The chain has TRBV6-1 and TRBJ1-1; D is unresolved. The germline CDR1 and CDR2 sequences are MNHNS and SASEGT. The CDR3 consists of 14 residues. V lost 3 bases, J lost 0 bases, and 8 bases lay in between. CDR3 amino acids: CASSDGGLNTEAFF. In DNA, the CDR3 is TGTGCCAGCAGTGACGGAGGGCTGAACACTGAAGCTTTCTTT.

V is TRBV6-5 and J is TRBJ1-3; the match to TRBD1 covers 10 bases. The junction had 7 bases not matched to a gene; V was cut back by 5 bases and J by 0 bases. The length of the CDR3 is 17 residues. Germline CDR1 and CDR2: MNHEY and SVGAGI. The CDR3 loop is CASSNPGQGYSGNTIYF. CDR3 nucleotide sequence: TGTGCCAGCAGTAACCCGGGACAGGGGTACTCTGGAAACACCATATATTTT.

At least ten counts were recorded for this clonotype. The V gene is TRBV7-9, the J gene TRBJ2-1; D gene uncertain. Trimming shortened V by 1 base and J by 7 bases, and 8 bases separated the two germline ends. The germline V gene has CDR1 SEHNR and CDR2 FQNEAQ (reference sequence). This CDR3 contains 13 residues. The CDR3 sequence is CASSLESSNEQFF. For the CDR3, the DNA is TGTGCCAGCAGCTTAGAAAGTTCAAATGAGCAGTTCTTC.

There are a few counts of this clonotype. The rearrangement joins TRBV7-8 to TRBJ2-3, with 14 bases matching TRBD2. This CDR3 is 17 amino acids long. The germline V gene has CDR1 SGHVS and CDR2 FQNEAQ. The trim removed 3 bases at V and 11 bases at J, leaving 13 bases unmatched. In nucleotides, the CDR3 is TGTGCCAGCAGCTTTGGACTAGCGGGGGGACCCCGGGCGGGGCAGTATTTT. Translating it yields CASSFGLAGGPRAGQYF.

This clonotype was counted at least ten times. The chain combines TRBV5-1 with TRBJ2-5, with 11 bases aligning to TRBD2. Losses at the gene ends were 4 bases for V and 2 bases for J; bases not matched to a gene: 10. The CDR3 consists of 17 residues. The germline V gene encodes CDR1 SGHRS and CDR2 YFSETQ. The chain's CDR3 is CASSLLAGGITQETQYF. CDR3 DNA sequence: TGCGCCAGCAGCCTGTTAGCGGGGGGGATAACTCAAGAGACCCAGTACTTC.

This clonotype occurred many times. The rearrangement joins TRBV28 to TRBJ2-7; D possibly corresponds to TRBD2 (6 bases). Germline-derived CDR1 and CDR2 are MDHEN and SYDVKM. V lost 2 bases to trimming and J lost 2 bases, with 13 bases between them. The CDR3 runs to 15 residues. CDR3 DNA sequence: TGTGCCAGCAGTTTACTGGGGGGAGGCCCCTACGAGCAGTACTTC. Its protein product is CASSLLGGGPYEQYF.

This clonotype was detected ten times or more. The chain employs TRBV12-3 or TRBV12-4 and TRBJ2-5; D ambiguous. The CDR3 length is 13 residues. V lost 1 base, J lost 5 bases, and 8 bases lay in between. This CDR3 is CASSLGRLETQYF. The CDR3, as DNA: TGTGCCAGCAGTTTAGGCAGGCTCGAGACCCAGTACTTC.

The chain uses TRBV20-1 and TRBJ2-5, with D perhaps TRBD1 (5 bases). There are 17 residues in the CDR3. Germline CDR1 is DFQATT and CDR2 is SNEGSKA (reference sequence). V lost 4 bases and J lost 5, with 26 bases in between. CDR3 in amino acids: CSAMIQGNQNRWETQYF. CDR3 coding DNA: TGCAGTGCTATGATCCAGGGCAACCAAAACCGATGGGAGACCCAGTACTTC.

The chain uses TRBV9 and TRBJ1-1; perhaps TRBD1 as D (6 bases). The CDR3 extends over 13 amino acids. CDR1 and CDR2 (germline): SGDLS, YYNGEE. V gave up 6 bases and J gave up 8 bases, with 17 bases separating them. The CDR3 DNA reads TGTGCCAGCACCGGAGGGAGGGGACAAGAAGCTTTCTTT. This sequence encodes CASTGGRGQEAFF.

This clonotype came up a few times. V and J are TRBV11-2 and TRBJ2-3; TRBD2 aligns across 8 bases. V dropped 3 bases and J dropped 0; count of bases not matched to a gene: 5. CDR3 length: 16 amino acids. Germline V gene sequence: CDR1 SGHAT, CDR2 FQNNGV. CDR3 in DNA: TGTGCCAGCAGCTTCGCGGGGGGTCCTAGCACAGATACGCAGTATTTT. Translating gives CASSFAGGPSTDTQYF.

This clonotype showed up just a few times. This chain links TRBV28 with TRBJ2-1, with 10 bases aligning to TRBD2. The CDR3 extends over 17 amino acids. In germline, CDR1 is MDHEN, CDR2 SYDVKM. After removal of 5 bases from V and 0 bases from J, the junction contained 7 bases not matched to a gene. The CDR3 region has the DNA TGTGCCAGCAGTCTGACCCGACTAGCGGGCTCCTACAATGAGCAGTTCTTC. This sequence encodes CASSLTRLAGSYNEQFF.

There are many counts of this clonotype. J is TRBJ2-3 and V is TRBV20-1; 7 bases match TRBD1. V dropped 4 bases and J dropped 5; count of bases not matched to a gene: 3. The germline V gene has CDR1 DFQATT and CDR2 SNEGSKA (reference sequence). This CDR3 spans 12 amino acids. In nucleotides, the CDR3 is TGCAGTGCTACCACAGGGGAAGATACGCAGTATTTT. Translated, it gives CSATTGEDTQYF.

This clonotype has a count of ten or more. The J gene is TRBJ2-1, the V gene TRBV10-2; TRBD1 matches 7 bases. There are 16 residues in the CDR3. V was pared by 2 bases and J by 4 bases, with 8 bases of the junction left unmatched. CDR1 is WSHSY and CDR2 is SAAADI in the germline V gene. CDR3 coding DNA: TGCGCCAGCAGTGAGGAGGACAGGCCTTCTTACAATGAGCAGTTCTTC. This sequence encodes CASSEEDRPSYNEQFF.